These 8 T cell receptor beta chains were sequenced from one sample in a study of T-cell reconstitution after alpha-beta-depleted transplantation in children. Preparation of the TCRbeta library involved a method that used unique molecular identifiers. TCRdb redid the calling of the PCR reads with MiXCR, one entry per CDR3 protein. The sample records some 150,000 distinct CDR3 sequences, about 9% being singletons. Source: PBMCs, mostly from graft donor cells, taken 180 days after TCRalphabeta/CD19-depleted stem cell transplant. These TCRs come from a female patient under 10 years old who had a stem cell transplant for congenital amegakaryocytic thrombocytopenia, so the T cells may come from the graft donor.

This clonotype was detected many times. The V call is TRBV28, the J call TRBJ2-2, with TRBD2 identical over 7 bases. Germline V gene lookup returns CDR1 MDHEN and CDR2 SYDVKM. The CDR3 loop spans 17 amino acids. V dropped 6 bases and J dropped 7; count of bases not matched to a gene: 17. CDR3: CASSPMAGLVSGGELFF. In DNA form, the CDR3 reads TGTGCCAGCAGCCCCATGGCCGGACTAGTTTCTGGCGGGGAGCTGTTTTTT.

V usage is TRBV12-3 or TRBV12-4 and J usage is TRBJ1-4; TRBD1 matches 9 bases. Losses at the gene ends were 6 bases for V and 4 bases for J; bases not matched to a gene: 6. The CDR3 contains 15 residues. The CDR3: CASRRTGVFNEKLFF. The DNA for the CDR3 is TGTGCCAGCAGAAGGACAGGGGTATTTAATGAAAAACTGTTTTTT.

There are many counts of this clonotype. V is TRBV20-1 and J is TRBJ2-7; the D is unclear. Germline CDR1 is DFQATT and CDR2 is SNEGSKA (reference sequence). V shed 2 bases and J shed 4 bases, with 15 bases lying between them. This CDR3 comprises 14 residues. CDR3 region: CSARPQHRFYEQYF. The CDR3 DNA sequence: TGCAGTGCTAGACCCCAGCATCGCTTTTACGAGCAGTACTTC.

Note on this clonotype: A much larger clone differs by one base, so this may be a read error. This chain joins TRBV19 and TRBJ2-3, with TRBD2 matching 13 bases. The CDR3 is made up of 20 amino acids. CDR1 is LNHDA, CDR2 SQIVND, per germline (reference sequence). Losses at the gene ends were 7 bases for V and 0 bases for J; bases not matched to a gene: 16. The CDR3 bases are TGTGCCAGTAAGAAGGACGGGACTAGCGGGATCCAGCTTAGCACAGATACGCAGTATTTT. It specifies CASKKDGTSGIQLSTDTQYF.

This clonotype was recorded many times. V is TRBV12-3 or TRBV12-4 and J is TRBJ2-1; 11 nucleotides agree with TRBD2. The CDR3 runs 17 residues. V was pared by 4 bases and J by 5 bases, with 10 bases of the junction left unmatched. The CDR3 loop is CASSYPLAGGPHNEQFF. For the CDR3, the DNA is TGTGCCAGCAGTTATCCCTTAGCGGGAGGGCCGCACAATGAGCAGTTCTTC.

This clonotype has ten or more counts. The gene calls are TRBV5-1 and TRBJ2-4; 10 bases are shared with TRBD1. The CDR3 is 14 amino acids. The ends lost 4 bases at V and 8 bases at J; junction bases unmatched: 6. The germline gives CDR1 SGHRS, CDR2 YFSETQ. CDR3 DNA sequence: TGCGCCAGCAGCCCAAGGACAGGGGGGGACATTCAGTACTTC. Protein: CASSPRTGGDIQYF. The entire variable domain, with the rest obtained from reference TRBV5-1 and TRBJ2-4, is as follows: KAGVTQTPRYLIKTRGQQVTLSCSPISGHRSVSWYQQTPGQGLQFLFEYFSETQRNKGNFPGRFSGRQFSNSRSEMNVSTLELGDSALYLCASSPRTGGDIQYFGAGTRLSVL.

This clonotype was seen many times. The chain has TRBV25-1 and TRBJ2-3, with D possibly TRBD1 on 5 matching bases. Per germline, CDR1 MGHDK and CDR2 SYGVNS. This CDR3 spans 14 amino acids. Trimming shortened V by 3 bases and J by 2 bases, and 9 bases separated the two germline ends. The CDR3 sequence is CASSEPGNTDTQYF. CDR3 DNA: TGTGCCAGCAGTGAGCCAGGGAACACAGATACGCAGTATTTT.

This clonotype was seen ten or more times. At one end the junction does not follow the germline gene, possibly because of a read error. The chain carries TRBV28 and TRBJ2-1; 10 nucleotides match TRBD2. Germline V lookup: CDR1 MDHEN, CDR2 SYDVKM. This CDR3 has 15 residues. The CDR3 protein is CASRLAGGSYNEQFF. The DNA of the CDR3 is TGTGCCAGCCGTTTAGCGGGAGGCTCCTACAATGAGCAGTTCTTC.